In its sample, the clone carrying this T cell receptor (beta chain) was seen a few times. This record belongs to a study of blood T cells in healthy people across ages. A second PCR of 7 to 11 cycles used a sample-barcoded 5' primer and a J-beta primer mix. TCRdb passed the 5' RACE reads through MiXCR, listing each CDR3 protein once. The sample lists 800,000 to 950,000 distinct CDR3 sequences, roughly 35% occurring once. Individuals who donated were healthy Caucasians from Russia aged about 6 to 95. Looked up from germline, CDR1 is SGHTA and CDR2 is FQGNSA. Trimming took 1 base from V and 2 from J, leaving 9 bases between them. This CDR3 has 16 residues.

This sequence originates from a man aged 18 to 29 in good health. The chain carries TRBV7-2 and TRBJ1-6, with a possible D match to TRBD1 (5 bases). Material for sequencing was blood. The CDR3 coding sequence is TGTGCCAGCAGCTTAGGTCCGGGACCCTATAATTCACCCCTCCACTTT. Protein product: CASSLGPGPYNSPLHF.